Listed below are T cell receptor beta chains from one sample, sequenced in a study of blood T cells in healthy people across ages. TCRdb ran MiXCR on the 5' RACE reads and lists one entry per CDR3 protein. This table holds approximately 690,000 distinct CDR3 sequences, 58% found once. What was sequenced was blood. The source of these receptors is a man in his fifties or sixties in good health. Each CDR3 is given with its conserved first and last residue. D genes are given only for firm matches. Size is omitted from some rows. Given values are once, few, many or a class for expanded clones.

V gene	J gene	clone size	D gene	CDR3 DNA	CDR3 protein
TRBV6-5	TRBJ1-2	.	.	TGTGCCAGCAGTTACGACGGGGACTATGGCTACACCTTC	CASSYDGDYGYTF
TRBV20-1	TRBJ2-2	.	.	TGCAGTGCCATACAGGGATGGACCGGGGAGCTGTTTTTT	CSAIQGWTGELFF
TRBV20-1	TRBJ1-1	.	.	TGCAGTGCTAGAGTCAACGGGGGGTCCAATGAAGCTTTCTTT	CSARVNGGSNEAFF
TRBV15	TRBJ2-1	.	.	TGTGCCACCAGCAGAACTCCTAGGGGAAATGAGCAGTTCTTC	CATSRTPRGNEQFF
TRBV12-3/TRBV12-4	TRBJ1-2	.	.	TGTGCCAGCAGCAGGTCAGGGGGCTACACCTTC	CASSRSGGYTF
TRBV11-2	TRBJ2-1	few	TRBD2	TGTGCCAGCAGCTCCCAAGCGGGGGTTCCTGAGCAGTTCTTC	CASSSQAGVPEQFF
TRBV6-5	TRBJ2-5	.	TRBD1	TGTGCCAGCAGAAGAACCGGGACAGGCCAAGAGACCCAGTACTTC	CASRRTGTGQETQYF
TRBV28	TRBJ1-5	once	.	TGTGCCAGCAGTTTAAAAGAGGGAGGGCAGACCTATAGCAATCAGCCCCAGCATTTT	CASSLKEGGQTYSNQPQHF
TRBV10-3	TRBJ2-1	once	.	TGTGCCATCAGTGAGTCGGAGCCGCAAAGGAATGAGCAGTTCTTC	CAISESEPQRNEQFF
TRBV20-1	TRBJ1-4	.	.	TGCAGTGCCCTGGGGGGTGCTAATGAAAAACTGTTTTTT	CSALGGANEKLFF
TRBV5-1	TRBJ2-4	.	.	TGCGCCAGCAGCTTTTCACAGGGAGGAAACATTCAGTACTTC	CASSFSQGGNIQYF
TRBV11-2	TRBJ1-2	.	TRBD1	TGTGCCAGCAGATTTCCCCTCAGACAGGGGACGAGCTACACCTTC	CASRFPLRQGTSYTF
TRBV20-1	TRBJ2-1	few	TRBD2	TGCAGTGCTAGCCCCCCGGGGGGTGTGAATGAGCAGTTCTTC	CSASPPGGVNEQFF
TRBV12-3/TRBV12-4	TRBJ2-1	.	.	TGTGCCAGCAGTTTGAAGGTTTCTCACAATGAGCAGTTCTTC	CASSLKVSHNEQFF
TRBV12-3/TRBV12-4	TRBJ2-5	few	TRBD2	TGTGCCAGCAGTTCATGGGGGGGGGGACAAGAGACCCAGTACTTC	CASSSWGGGQETQYF
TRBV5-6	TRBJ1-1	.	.	TGTGCCTGCAGCTTGTTCGGACCGGGCACTGAAGCTTTCTTT	CACSLFGPGTEAFF
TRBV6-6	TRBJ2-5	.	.	TGTGCCAGCGCCCCACAACAAGAGACCCAGTACTTC	CASAPQQETQYF
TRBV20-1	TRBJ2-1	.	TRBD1	TGCAGTGCTAGACTGACAGGGGGCGCTGGGGATGAGCAGTTCTTC	CSARLTGGAGDEQFF
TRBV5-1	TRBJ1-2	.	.	TGCGCCAGCAGCCTAGAGCCTTTCTCAACTATGTCGAGTGGCTACACCTTC	CASSLEPFSTMSSGYTF
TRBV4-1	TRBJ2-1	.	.	TGCGCCAGCAGCCAATTTTTCCGGGCGGAGCCTTCCTACAATGAGCAGTTCTTC	CASSQFFRAEPSYNEQFF
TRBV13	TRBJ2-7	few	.	TGTGCCAGCAGCTCCCGAGTATCCAGGCCCTACGAGCAGTACTTC	CASSSRVSRPYEQYF
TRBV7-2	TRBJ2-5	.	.	TGTGCCAGCAGGGTAGGAGGGTCAGAGACCCAGTACTTC	CASRVGGSETQYF
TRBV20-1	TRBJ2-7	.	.	TGCAGTGCCATCGGTAACCAATACGAGCAGTACTTC	CSAIGNQYEQYF
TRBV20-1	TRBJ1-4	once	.	TGCAGTGGCGAGGACAGCTATGAAAAACTGTTTTTT	CSGEDSYEKLFF
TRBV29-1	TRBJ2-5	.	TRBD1	TGCAGCTCTGTTGGACGAGGGACAGGCGTAGGTGAGACCCAGTACTTC	CSSVGRGTGVGETQYF
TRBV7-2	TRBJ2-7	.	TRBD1	TGTGCCAGCAGCTCGACAGGGGCCAACGAGCAGTACTTC	CASSSTGANEQYF
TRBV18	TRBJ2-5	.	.	TGTGCCAGCTCACCACTTAAGTTCGAGAGGGGAGAGACCCAGTACTTC	CASSPLKFERGETQYF
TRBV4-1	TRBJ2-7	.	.	TGCGCCAGCAGCCAAGATAAAGGGGCCGGCTACGAGCAGTACTTC	CASSQDKGAGYEQYF
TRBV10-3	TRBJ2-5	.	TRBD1	TGTGCCATCAGTGGGAACAGGGGGCAGATGGAGACCCAGTACTTC	CAISGNRGQMETQYF
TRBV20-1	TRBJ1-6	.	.	TGCAGTGCTAGTTCTGGTTCACCCCTCCACTTT	CSASSGSPLHF
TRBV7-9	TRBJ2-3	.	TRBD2	TGTGCCAGCAGCTCCTCTGAGCGGGGGGTTTTGACAGATACGCAGTATTTT	CASSSSERGVLTDTQYF
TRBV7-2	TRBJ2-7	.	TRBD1	TGTGCCAGCAGCTTATTGCGGGACAGGGTCTACGAGCAGTACTTC	CASSLLRDRVYEQYF